This TCR beta chain was identified during a study of blood T cells in healthy people across ages. Alongside a J-beta primer mix, a sample-barcoded 5' primer served in a second PCR lasting 7 to 11 cycles. Sequencing yielded, for each sample, at least 3 million paired-end reads carrying CDR3. TCRdb recomputed calls from the 5' RACE reads with MiXCR, one row per CDR3 protein. Of 750,000 to 950,000 distinct CDR3 sequences in the sample, approximately 32% were seen once. Germline V gene sequence: CDR1 SGHAT, CDR2 FQNNGV. CDR3 size: 12 residues. V was trimmed by 5 bases and J by 5 bases, leaving 9 bases between them. This sample was shared with a second study, whose subject was T cells of mothers and their children. That investigation notes: Three healthy Caucasian mothers gave samples, and so did their six children.

The chain joins TRBV11-2 to TRBJ1-2; D call uncertain. The sequence was collected from a woman aged 35 to 49 in good health. The specimen was blood. The CDR3 nucleotides are TGTGCCAGCAGCAAAGACGGATATGGCTACACCTTC. It encodes CASSKDGYGYTF.